This record covers a single T cell receptor (beta chain). What it binds is not known. This sample was taken from a study of CD8+CD57+ T cells in acquired aplastic anemia. Study in general: Sorted CD4+ and CD8+ cells yielded about 2.9 ug of DNA on average. Findings of the study overall: A set of 25 to 30 CD8+ CDR3 sequences was shared between patients and controls, and these sequences appeared highly expressed in patients.

It was genomic DNA that served as the template for profiling TCR beta VDJ and CDR3. TCRdb re-called the reads with MiXCR, one entry per CDR3 protein. The data hold over 150,000 distinct CDR3 sequences, with about half observed a single time. Trimming stripped 6 bases from V and 5 bases from J, with 13 bases between. Germline-derived CDR1 and CDR2 are SNHLY and FYNNEI. The CDR3 runs 13 residues. The sequence was obtained from a human donor in good health, serving as a control. This chain uses TRBV2 with TRBJ1-1, with D unresolved. The sequenced material came from sorted CD4+, CD8+, or CD8+CD57+ T cells (not recorded which) from PBMCs. The CDR3, as DNA: TGTGCCAGCAGACAGACCATAGGGACTGAAGCTTTCTTT. Amino acid sequence: CASRQTIGTEAFF.